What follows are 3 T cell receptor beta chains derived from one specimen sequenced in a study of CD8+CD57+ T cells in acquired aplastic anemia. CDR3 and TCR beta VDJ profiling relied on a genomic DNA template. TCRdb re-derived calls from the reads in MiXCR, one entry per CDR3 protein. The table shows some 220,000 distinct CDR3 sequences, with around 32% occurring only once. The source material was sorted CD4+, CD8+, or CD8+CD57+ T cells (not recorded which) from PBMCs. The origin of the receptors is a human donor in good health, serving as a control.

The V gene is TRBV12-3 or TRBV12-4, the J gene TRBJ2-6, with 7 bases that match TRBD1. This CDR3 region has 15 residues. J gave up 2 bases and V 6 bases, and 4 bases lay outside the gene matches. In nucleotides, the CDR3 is TGTGCCAGCAGAGTTGGGACAGCTGGGGCCAACGTCCTGACTTTC. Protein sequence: CASRVGTAGANVLTF.

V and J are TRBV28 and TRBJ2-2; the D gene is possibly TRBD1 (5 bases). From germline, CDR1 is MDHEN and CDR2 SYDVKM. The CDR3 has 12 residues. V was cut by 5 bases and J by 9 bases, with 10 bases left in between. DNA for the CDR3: TGTGCCAGCAGTCCCAGGGCCTGGGAGCTGTTTTTT. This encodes CASSPRAWELFF.

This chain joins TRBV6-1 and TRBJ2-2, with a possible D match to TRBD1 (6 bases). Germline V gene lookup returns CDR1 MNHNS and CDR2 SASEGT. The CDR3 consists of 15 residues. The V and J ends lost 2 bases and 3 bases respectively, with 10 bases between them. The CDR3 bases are TGTGCCAGCAGTGAAATCAGGGGTTACACCGGGGAGCTGTTTTTT. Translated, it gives CASSEIRGYTGELFF.